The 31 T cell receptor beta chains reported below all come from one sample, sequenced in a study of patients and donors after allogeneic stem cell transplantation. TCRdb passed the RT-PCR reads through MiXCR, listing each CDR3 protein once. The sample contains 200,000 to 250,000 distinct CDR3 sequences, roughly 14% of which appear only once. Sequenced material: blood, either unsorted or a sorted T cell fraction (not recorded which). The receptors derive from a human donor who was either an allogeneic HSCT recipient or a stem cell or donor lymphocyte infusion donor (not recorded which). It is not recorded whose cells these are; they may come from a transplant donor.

The CDR3 here is CASSVDPTNEKLFF. The CDR3, as DNA: TGTGCCAGCAGCGTAGATCCAACTAATGAAAAACTGTTTTTT. V and J are TRBV9 and TRBJ1-4; no clear D. Germline CDR1 SGDLS, CDR2 YYNGEE. Trimming pared 0 bases from V and 0 bases from J, leaving 3 bases between. CDR3 size: 14 residues.

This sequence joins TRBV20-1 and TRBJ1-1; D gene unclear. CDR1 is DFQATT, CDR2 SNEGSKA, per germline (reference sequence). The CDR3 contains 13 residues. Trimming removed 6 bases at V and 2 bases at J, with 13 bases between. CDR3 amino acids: CSAEGPLNTEAFF. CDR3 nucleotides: TGCAGTGCGGAAGGACCTCTAAACACTGAAGCTTTCTTT.

The CDR3 here is CASRPIDREYQPQHF. CDR3 nucleotides: TGTGCCAGTCGACCCATAGACAGGGAGTATCAGCCCCAGCATTTT. The chain couples TRBV19 to TRBJ1-5; 7 nucleotides match TRBD1. From germline, CDR1 is LNHDA and CDR2 SQIVND (reference sequence). The CDR3 extends over 15 amino acids. J was trimmed by 5 bases and V by 8 bases; bases with no gene match: 12. Full variable domain (remainder filled in from reference TRBV19 and TRBJ1-5): DGGITQSPKYLFRKEGQNVTLSCEQNLNHDAMYWYRQDPGQGLRLIYYSQIVNDFQKGDIAEGYSVSREKKESFPLTVTSAQKNPTAFYLCASRPIDREYQPQHFGDGTRLSIL.

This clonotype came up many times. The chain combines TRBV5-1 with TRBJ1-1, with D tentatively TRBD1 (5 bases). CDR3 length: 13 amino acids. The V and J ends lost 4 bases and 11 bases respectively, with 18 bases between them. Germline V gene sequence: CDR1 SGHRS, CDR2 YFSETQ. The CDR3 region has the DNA TGCGCCAGCAGCCATGGGACGACGGGTGCTGCTTTCTTT. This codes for CASSHGTTGAAFF. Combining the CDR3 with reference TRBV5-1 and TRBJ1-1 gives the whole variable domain KAGVTQTPRYLIKTRGQQVTLSCSPISGHRSVSWYQQTPGQGLQFLFEYFSETQRNKGNFPGRFSGRQFSNSRSEMNVSTLELGDSALYLCASSHGTTGAAFFGQGTRLTVV.

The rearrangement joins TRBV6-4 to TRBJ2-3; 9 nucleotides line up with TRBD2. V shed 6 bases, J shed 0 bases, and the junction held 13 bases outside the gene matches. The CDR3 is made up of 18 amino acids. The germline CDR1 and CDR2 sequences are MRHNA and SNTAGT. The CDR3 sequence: CASSRNRMTSGSTDTQYF. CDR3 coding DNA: TGTGCCAGCAGCCGCAATCGTATGACTAGCGGAAGCACAGATACGCAGTATTTT.

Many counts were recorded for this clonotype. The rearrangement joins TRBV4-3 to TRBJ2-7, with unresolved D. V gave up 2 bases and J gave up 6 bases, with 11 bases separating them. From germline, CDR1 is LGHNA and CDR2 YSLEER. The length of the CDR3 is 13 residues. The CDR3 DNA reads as TGCGCCAGCAGCCAACTCCCAGGTTCCGAGCAGTACTTC. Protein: CASSQLPGSEQYF.

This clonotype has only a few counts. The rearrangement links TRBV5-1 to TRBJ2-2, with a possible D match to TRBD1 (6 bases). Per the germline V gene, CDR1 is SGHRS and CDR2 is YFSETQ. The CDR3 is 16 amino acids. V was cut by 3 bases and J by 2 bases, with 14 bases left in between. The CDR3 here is CASSWRVRGNTGELFF. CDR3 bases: TGCGCCAGCAGCTGGCGGGTCAGGGGAAACACCGGGGAGCTGTTTTTT.

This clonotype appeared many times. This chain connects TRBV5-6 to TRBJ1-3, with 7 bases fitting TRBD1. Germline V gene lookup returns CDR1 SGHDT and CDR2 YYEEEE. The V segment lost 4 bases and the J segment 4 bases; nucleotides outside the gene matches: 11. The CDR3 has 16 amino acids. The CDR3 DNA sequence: TGTGCCAGCAGCCCTACGGGACAGAGAGGAGGAAACACCATATATTTT. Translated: CASSPTGQRGGNTIYF.

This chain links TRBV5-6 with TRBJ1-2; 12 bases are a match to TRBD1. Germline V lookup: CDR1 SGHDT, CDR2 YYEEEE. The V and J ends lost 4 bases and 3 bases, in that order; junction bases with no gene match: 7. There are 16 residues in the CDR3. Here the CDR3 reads CASSPPGQGAYYGYTF. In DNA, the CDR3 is TGTGCCAGCAGCCCACCGGGACAGGGGGCTTACTATGGCTACACCTTC.

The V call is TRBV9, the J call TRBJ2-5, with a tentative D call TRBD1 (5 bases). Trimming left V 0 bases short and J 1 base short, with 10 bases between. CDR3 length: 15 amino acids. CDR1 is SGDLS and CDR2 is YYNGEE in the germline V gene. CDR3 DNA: TGTGCCAGCAGCGTAGGTCAGGGTCCCCAAGAGACCCAGTACTTC. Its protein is CASSVGQGPQETQYF.

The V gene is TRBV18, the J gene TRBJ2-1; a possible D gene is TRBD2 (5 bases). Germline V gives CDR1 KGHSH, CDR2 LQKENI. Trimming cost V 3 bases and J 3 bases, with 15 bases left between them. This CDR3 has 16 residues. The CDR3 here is CASSPGAGLGYNEQFF. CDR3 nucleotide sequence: TGTGCCAGCTCACCGGGAGCTGGACTTGGCTACAATGAGCAGTTCTTC.

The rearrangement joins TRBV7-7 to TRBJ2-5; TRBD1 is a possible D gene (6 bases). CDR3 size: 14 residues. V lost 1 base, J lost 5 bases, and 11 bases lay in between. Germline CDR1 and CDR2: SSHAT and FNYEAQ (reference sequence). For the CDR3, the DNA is TGTGCCAGCAGCTTAGACAGGGATAAGGAGACCCAGTACTTC. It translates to CASSLDRDKETQYF.

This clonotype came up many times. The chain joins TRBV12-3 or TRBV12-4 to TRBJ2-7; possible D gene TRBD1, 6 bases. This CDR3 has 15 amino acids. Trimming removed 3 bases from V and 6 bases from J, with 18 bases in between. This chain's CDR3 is CASSFSWGHNSEQYF. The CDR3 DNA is TGTGCCAGCAGTTTTTCATGGGGGCACAACTCCGAGCAGTACTTC.

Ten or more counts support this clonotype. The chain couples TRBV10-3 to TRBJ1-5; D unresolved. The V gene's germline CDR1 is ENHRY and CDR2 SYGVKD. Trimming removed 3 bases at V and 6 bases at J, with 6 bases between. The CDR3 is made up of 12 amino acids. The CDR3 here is CAISDGVQPQHF. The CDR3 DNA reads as TGTGCCATCAGTGACGGGGTTCAGCCCCAGCATTTT.

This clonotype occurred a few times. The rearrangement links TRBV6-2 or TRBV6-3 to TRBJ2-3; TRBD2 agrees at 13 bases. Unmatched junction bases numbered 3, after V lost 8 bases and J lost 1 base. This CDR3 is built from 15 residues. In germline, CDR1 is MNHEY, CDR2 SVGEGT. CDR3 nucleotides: TGTGCCAGCGGACTAGCGGGGGACCGCACAGATACGCAGTATTTT. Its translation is CASGLAGDRTDTQYF.

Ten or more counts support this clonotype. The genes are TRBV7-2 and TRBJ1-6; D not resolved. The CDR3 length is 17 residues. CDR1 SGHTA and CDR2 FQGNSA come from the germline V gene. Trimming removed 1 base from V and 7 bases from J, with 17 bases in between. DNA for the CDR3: TGTGCCAGCAGCTTAGTCGGTGGAAACCAAAGAAATTCACCCCTCCACTTT. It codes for CASSLVGGNQRNSPLHF. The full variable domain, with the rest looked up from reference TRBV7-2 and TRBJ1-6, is GAGVSQSPSNKVTEKGKDVELRCDPISGHTALYWYRQSLGQGLEFLIYFQGNSAPDKSGLPSDRFSAERTGGSVSTLTIQRTQQEDSAVYLCASSLVGGNQRNSPLHFGNGTRLTVT.

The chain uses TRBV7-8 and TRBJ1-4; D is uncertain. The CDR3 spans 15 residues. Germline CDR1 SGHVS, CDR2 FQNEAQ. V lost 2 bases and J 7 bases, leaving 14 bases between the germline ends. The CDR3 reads CASSLLANEGEKLFF. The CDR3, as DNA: TGTGCCAGCAGCTTATTAGCGAATGAAGGTGAAAAACTGTTTTTT.

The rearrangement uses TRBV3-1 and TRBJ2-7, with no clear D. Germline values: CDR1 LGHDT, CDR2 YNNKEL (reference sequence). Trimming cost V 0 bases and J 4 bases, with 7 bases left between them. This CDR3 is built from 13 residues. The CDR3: CASSQDRRYEQYF. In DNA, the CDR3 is TGTGCCAGCAGCCAAGATAGGCGTTACGAGCAGTACTTC.

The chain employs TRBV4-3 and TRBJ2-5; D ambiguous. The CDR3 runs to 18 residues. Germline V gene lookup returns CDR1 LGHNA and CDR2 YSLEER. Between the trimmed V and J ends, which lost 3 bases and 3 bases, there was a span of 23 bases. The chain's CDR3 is CASSQGKGNGPQKETQYF. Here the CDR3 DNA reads TGCGCCAGCAGCCAGGGTAAAGGTAACGGACCCCAAAAAGAGACCCAGTACTTC.

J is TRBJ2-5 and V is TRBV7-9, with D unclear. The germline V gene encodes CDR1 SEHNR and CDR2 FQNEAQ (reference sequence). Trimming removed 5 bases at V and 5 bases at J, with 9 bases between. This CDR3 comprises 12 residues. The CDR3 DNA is TGTGCCAGCAGCAACGAACGGGAGACCCAGTACTTC. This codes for CASSNERETQYF.

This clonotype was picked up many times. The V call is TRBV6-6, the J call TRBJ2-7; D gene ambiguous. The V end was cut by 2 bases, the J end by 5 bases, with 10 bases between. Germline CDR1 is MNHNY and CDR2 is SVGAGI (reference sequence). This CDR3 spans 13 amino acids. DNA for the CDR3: TGTGCCAGCAGTTACACCAACGACAACGAGCAGTACTTC. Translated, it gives CASSYTNDNEQYF.

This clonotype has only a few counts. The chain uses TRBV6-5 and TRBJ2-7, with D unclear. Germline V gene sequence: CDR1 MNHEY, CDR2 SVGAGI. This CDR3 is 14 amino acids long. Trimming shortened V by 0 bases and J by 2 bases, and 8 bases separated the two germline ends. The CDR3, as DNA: TGTGCCAGCAGTTACTCGACCCAGACCTACGAGCAGTACTTC. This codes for CASSYSTQTYEQYF.

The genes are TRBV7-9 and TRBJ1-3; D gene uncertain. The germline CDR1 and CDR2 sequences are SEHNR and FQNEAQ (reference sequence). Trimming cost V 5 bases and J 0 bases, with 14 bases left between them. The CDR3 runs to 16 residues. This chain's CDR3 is CASSLLGEVSGNTIYF. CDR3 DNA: TGTGCCAGCAGCCTATTAGGCGAGGTCTCTGGAAACACCATATATTTT.

The CDR3 reads CASSPPRLGGRGEQYF. In DNA form, the CDR3 reads TGTGCCAGCAGTCCTCCCCGACTTGGGGGAAGAGGCGAGCAGTACTTC. The chain combines TRBV12-3 or TRBV12-4 with TRBJ2-7, with D perhaps assigned TRBD1 or TRBD2 (5 bases each). This CDR3 spans 16 amino acids. Trimming took 5 bases from V and 6 from J, leaving 23 bases between them.

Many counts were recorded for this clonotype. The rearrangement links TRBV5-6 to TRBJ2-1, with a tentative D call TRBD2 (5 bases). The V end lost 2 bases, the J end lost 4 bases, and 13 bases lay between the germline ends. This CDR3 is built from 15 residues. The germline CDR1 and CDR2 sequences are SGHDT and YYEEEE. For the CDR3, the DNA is TGTGCCAGCAGCTTAGGTGGGAGTGGGTACAATGAGCAGTTCTTC. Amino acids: CASSLGGSGYNEQFF.

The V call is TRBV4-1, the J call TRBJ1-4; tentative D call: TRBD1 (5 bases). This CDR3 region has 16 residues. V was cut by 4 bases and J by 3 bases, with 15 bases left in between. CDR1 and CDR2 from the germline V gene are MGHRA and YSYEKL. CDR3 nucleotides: TGCGCCAGCAGCCTGTCGGGCGGGGGATCTAATGAAAAACTGTTTTTT. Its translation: CASSLSGGGSNEKLFF.

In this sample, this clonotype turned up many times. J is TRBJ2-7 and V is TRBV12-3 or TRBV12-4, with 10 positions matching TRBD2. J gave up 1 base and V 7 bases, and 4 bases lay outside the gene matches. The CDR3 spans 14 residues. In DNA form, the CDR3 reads TGTGCCAGCACCTTAGCGGGGGGTTCCTACGAGCAGTACTTC. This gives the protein CASTLAGGSYEQYF.

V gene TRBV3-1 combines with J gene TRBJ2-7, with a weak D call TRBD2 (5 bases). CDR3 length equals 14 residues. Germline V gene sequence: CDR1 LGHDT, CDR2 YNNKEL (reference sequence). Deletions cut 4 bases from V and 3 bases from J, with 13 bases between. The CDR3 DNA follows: TGTGCCAGCAGCCCCCCCGGGATTATCTACGAGCAGTACTTC. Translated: CASSPPGIIYEQYF.

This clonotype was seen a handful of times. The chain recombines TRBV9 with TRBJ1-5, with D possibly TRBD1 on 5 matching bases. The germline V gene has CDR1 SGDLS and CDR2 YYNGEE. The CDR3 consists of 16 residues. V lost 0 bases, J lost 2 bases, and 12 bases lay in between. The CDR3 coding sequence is TGTGCCAGCAGCGTAGATAGGGGATTGGGCAATCAGCCCCAGCATTTT. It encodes CASSVDRGLGNQPQHF.

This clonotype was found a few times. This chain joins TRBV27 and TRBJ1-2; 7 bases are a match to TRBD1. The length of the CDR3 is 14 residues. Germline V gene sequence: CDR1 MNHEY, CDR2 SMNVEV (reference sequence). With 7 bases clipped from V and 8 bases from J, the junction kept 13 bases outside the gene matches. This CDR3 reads CASTDRQGGVGYTF. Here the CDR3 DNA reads TGTGCCAGCACCGATAGGCAGGGGGGGGTGGGCTACACCTTC.

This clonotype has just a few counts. CDR3 coding DNA: TGTGCCTGCGGACAGTTGAACACTGAAGCTTTCTTT. Its protein is CACGQLNTEAFF. The V call is TRBV30, the J call TRBJ1-1; maybe TRBD1 (6 bases). Germline assignment: CDR1 GTSNPN and CDR2 SVGIG (reference sequence). This CDR3 has 12 amino acids. V was clipped by 6 bases and J by 0 bases, with 8 bases between them. Complete variable domain (other parts from reference TRBV30 and TRBJ1-1): SQTIHQWPATLVQPVGSPLSLECTVEGTSNPNLYWYRQAAGRGLQLLFYSVGIGQISSEVPQNLSASRPQDRQFILSSKKLLLSDSGFYLCACGQLNTEAFFGQGTRLTVV.